This TCR beta chain was captured by sequencing in a study of PD-1 blockade in classical Hodgkin lymphoma. CDR1 is SEHNR and CDR2 is FQNEAQ in the germline V gene (reference sequence). The CDR3 has 14 amino acids. The V gene lost 4 bases and the J gene lost 6 bases, with 13 bases spanning the gap. Only in-frame clones appear in the TCRdb table, and some are missing; sequencing was by immunoSEQ multiplex PCR. The sample includes 12,000 or so clones, roughly 84% of them seen just once. There was relapse after autologous stem cell transplantation in every patient, and there was variation in brentuximab vedotin exposure. Study-wide results and limits: Newly diagnosed patients were reported to start with lower TCR diversity than healthy donors. The authors excluded patients who started nivolumab under 1 year after ASCT.

For this clone: Its specificity is unknown.

This chain uses TRBV7-9 with TRBJ1-5; D remains unclear. The TCR originated in a human donor with classical Hodgkin lymphoma. Sequenced here: peripheral blood mononuclear cells (PBMCs), sampled at baseline. DNA of the CDR3: TGTGCCAGCAGCTCCGGGAGAGTTGGTCAGCCCCAGCATTTT. Protein product: CASSSGRVGQPQHF.